Listed below are T cell receptor beta chains from one sample, sequenced in a study of T cell responses to AZD1222 COVID-19 vaccine. The table came from immunoSEQ multiplex PCR; TCRdb's copy has only in-frame clones and leaves some out. The repertoire holds some 95,000 clones, with 80% to 90% as singletons. The source material was peripheral blood, sampled on day 0 of AZD1222 vaccination. The origin of the receptors is an adult in good health. Both conserved end residues are part of each CDR3. D genes are given only for firm matches. The size of a clone is reported for some rows only, either as once, few or many, or as a class for expanded clones.

-,TRBV7-9,-,TRBJ1-1,CASSTRQESEAFF,TGTGCCAGCAGCACTAGACAGGAGTCAGAAGCTTTCTTT
TRBD2,TRBV6-6,-,TRBJ2-2,CASSQGLAGAFLTGELFF,TGTGCCAGCAGTCAGGGACTAGCGGGAGCATTTTTGACCGGGGAGCTGTTTTTT
-,TRBV6-6,-,TRBJ1-2,CASSYSGGLKGYTF,TGTGCCAGCAGTTACTCGGGGGGTTTGAAAGGCTACACCTTC
TRBD2,TRBV9,few,TRBJ2-1,CASSSQGRLGGGALGEQFF,TGTGCCAGCAGCTCACAGGGGCGCTTAGGCGGGGGGGCTTTAGGTGAGCAGTTCTTC
-,TRBV6-5,-,TRBJ1-5,CASSYGGNQPQHF,TGTGCCAGCAGTTACGGGGGGAATCAGCCCCAGCATTTT
TRBD2,TRBV7-2,-,TRBJ2-3,CASSLGASGNTDTQYF,TGTGCCAGCAGCTTAGGTGCTAGCGGGAACACAGATACGCAGTATTTT
-,TRBV3-1/TRBV3-2,-,TRBJ2-3,CASSQTGFMVDTQYF,TGTGCCAGCAGCCAAACAGGGTTCATGGTAGATACGCAGTATTTT
-,TRBV5-6,-,TRBJ2-1,CASSFGVYNEQFF,TGTGCCAGCAGCTTCGGGGTTTACAATGAGCAGTTCTTC
-,TRBV19,-,TRBJ2-7,CASSMGFWGAEQYF,TGTGCCAGTAGTATGGGATTCTGGGGGGCCGAGCAGTACTTC
-,TRBV6-2/TRBV6-3,-,TRBJ1-2,CASSQGEWGYGYTF,TGTGCCAGCAGCCAAGGCGAGTGGGGGTATGGCTACACCTTC
TRBD1,TRBV7-9,-,TRBJ1-5,CASSLGQANQPQHF,TGTGCCAGCAGCCTCGGACAGGCCAATCAGCCCCAGCATTTT
-,TRBV7-9,once,TRBJ1-3,CASSLLMTSGNTIYF,TGTGCCAGCAGCTTACTGATGACCTCTGGAAACACCATATATTTT
TRBD2,TRBV19,-,TRBJ2-3,CASSNKLAGGTDTQYF,TGTGCCAGTTCCAATAAATTAGCGGGGGGCACAGATACGCAGTATTTT
-,TRBV3-1/TRBV3-2,-,TRBJ2-7,CASSQDPGTESYEQYF,TGTGCCAGCAGCCAAGATCCCGGGACGGAATCCTACGAGCAGTACTTC
-,TRBV5-1,-,TRBJ2-7,CASSWTVRNEQYF,TGCGCCAGCAGCTGGACAGTGCGAAACGAGCAGTACTTC
TRBD1,TRBV5-1,-,TRBJ1-2,CASSLGTDYGYTF,TGCGCCAGCAGCTTAGGGACAGACTATGGCTACACCTTC
-,TRBV10-1,-,TRBJ1-2,CASVGWTAPRSGYTF,TGCGCCAGCGTGGGGTGGACAGCCCCAAGAAGCGGCTACACCTTC
-,TRBV2,-,TRBJ1-3,CASSERGSVSGNTIYF,TGTGCCAGCAGTGAACGAGGTAGCGTCTCTGGAAACACCATATATTTT
-,TRBV27,-,TRBJ2-7,CASSLYLGAVYEQYF,TGTGCCAGCAGTTTATACCTCGGGGCGGTCTACGAGCAGTACTTC
-,TRBV9,-,TRBJ1-2,CASSPRVGGLGYTF,TGTGCCAGCAGCCCGAGGGTGGGGGGGCTCGGCTACACCTTC
-,TRBV9,-,TRBJ2-5,CASSVEGWNQETQYF,TGTGCCAGCAGCGTAGAGGGGTGGAACCAAGAGACCCAGTACTTC
TRBD1,TRBV19,-,TRBJ1-2,CASSSGDRGGGYTF,TGTGCCAGTAGCTCAGGGGACAGGGGAGGTGGCTACACCTTC
-,TRBV2,few,TRBJ1-1,CASSVTEGGTEAFF,TGTGCCAGCAGCGTCACAGAGGGCGGCACTGAAGCTTTCTTT
TRBD2,TRBV5-1,-,TRBJ2-5,CASSLAGGMIQETQYF,TGCGCCAGCAGCTTGGCGGGGGGAATGATCCAAGAGACCCAGTACTTC
TRBD1,TRBV5-1,-,TRBJ1-1,CASSAGTANTEAFF,TGCGCCAGCAGCGCCGGGACAGCGAACACTGAAGCTTTCTTT
TRBD2,TRBV9,-,TRBJ2-3,CASSGVAGAFTDTQYF,TGTGCCAGCAGCGGGGTAGCGGGGGCCTTCACAGATACGCAGTATTTT
-,TRBV29-1,-,TRBJ1-1,CSVVPSYNTEAFF,TGCAGCGTTGTCCCCAGCTACAACACTGAAGCTTTCTTT
TRBD1,TRBV6-2/TRBV6-3,-,TRBJ2-6,CASSSLNRGREQGANVLTF,TGTGCCAGCAGTTCACTGAACAGGGGGCGCGAACAAGGGGCCAACGTCCTGACTTTC
-,TRBV5-4,-,TRBJ2-5,CASSFWRGGGETQYF,TGTGCCAGCAGCTTTTGGCGGGGCGGAGGGGAGACCCAGTACTTC
TRBD1,TRBV19,few,TRBJ1-6,CASSGGTESSYNSPLHF,TGTGCCAGTAGTGGCGGGACAGAGAGCTCCTATAATTCACCCCTCCACTTT
-,TRBV21-1,-,TRBJ1-1,CASSHRGVRTEAFF,TGTGCCAGCAGCCACCGAGGGGTAAGGACTGAAGCTTTCTTT
-,TRBV6-6,few,TRBJ1-5,CASSPLGGWSNQPQHF,TGTGCCAGCAGCCCCTTGGGGGGCTGGAGCAATCAGCCCCAGCATTTT
-,TRBV10-3,-,TRBJ2-5,CAISESWETQYF,TGTGCCATCAGTGAGTCCTGGGAGACCCAGTACTTC
TRBD1,TRBV6-5,-,TRBJ2-7,CASRVGTAYEQYF,TGTGCCAGCAGGGTCGGGACAGCCTACGAGCAGTACTTC
-,TRBV7-9,-,TRBJ2-2,CASIPSVSGELFF,TGTGCCAGCATCCCTTCCGTCTCCGGGGAGCTGTTTTTT
-,TRBV19,-,TRBJ2-2,CASSHPPGGPRTGELFF,TGTGCCAGTAGCCACCCCCCCGGCGGACCTAGGACCGGGGAGCTGTTTTTT
TRBD1,TRBV19,-,TRBJ2-3,CASNARGQGRDTQYF,TGTGCCAGCAACGCTAGAGGACAGGGGCGAGATACGCAGTATTTT
-,TRBV3-1/TRBV3-2,once,TRBJ2-2,CASSQDERGELFF,TGTGCCAGCAGCCAAGATGAGAGGGGTGAGCTGTTTTTT
TRBD1,TRBV5-8,-,TRBJ2-1,CASWRDRGNEQFF,TGTGCCAGCTGGCGGGACAGGGGCAATGAGCAGTTCTTC
TRBD1,TRBV2,-,TRBJ2-7,CASMAPGTGVHEQYF,TGTGCCAGCATGGCGCCGGGGACAGGGGTCCACGAGCAGTACTTC
-,TRBV2,-,TRBJ1-1,CASRSVPAGRNTEAFF,TGTGCCAGCAGATCCGTCCCGGCAGGGCGAAACACTGAAGCTTTCTTT
TRBD1,TRBV5-4,-,TRBJ1-2,CASSAVVVQGGGYTF,TGTGCCAGCAGCGCTGTGGTGGTGCAGGGGGGCGGCTACACCTTC
-,TRBV16,-,TRBJ1-4,CASSQSGAGNEKLFF,TGTGCCAGCAGCCAATCGGGGGCTGGTAATGAAAAACTGTTTTTT
-,TRBV30,-,TRBJ2-7,CAWRTSPGEQYF,TGTGCCTGGAGGACATCCCCTGGCGAGCAGTACTTC
-,TRBV7-2,-,TRBJ1-1,CASSLVGGPTEAFF,TGTGCCAGCAGCTTAGTGGGGGGGCCCACTGAAGCTTTCTTT
-,TRBV18,-,TRBJ1-1,CASSTTGTPKGDTEAFF,TGTGCCAGCTCAACAACCGGGACCCCTAAGGGGGACACTGAAGCTTTCTTT
TRBD2,TRBV13,-,TRBJ2-7,CASSPSGTSGRTYEQYF,TGTGCCAGCAGCCCCTCCGGGACTAGCGGGAGGACGTACGAGCAGTACTTC
TRBD2,TRBV2,-,TRBJ2-1,CASRGLVDEQFF,TGTGCCAGCAGAGGACTAGTTGATGAGCAGTTCTTC
-,TRBV2,-,TRBJ2-3,CASSEQRSADTQYF,TGTGCCAGCAGTGAGCAGAGAAGCGCAGATACGCAGTATTTT
TRBD2,TRBV5-4,-,TRBJ2-1,CASSASGRSYNEQFF,TGTGCCAGCAGCGCTAGCGGGAGATCCTACAATGAGCAGTTCTTC
-,TRBV2,-,TRBJ2-7,CASRGGRGGSAYEQYF,TGTGCCAGCAGGGGAGGGAGAGGGGGGAGTGCCTACGAGCAGTACTTC
-,TRBV9,-,TRBJ1-4,CASSEGVKGGSTNEKLFF,TGTGCCAGCAGCGAAGGGGTTAAGGGGGGTTCAACTAATGAAAAACTGTTTTTT
-,TRBV7-2,-,TRBJ2-2,CASSAGQFNTGELFF,TGTGCCAGCAGCGCGGGACAGTTCAACACCGGGGAGCTGTTTTTT
-,TRBV11-2,-,TRBJ2-1,CASTWGGANHEQFF,TGTGCCAGCACCTGGGGGGGGGCCAATCATGAGCAGTTCTTC
TRBD1,TRBV4-2,-,TRBJ1-1,CASSQGGQGDTEAFF,TGTGCCAGCAGCCAAGGGGGACAGGGTGACACTGAAGCTTTCTTT
-,TRBV24-1,-,TRBJ2-2,CATSGQGTGELFF,TGTGCCACCAGTGGGCAGGGCACCGGGGAGCTGTTTTTT
-,TRBV5-1,-,TRBJ2-5,CASSLAEGETQYF,TGCGCCAGCAGCTTGGCCGAGGGAGAGACCCAGTACTTC
TRBD1,TRBV7-2,once,TRBJ2-7,CASSWDRGNEQYF,TGTGCCAGCAGCTGGGACAGGGGGAACGAGCAGTACTTC
-,TRBV4-2,-,TRBJ1-1,CASSLMGNTEAFF,TGTGCCAGCAGCCTAATGGGTAACACTGAAGCTTTCTTT
-,TRBV18,-,TRBJ2-3,CASSPGWSADTQYF,TGTGCCAGCTCACCCGGCTGGTCCGCAGATACGCAGTATTTT